This T cell receptor beta chain was found in a study of T cells after yellow fever vaccination. On the study more broadly: It was SMART-Seq v4 Ultra Low Input that prepared the fractions with low cell numbers. Overall study results and limits: FACS-sorted repertoires could harbor abundant contaminating bulk-population clonotypes.

The 5'RACE template-switching step produced TCR cDNA and added a universal primer site and UMIs. One entry per CDR3 protein, called by TCRdb with MiXCR from the 5' RACE reads. The sample lists roughly 99,000 distinct CDR3 sequences, under 7% occurring once. V lost 2 bases to trimming and J lost 4 bases; unmatched junction nucleotides: 3. This CDR3 is 14 amino acids long. Germline CDR1 reads LNHDA; CDR2 reads SQIVND (reference sequence). This clonotype was counted only a few times. Its antigen is not identified. The starting material was CD8+ T cells sorted from PBMCs, obtained 10 days after the yellow fever booster vaccination. The rearrangement joins TRBV19 to TRBJ2-3; 7 bases agree with TRBD2. The TCR originated in a man aged 18 to 35 who received the YFV17D yellow fever vaccine. CDR3 in amino acids: CASSITSVPDTQYF. The CDR3 nucleotides read TGTGCCAGTAGTATAACTAGCGTTCCAGATACGCAGTATTTT. The full variable domain, with the rest looked up from reference TRBV19 and TRBJ2-3, is DGGITQSPKYLFRKEGQNVTLSCEQNLNHDAMYWYRQDPGQGLRLIYYSQIVNDFQKGDIAEGYSVSREKKESFPLTVTSAQKNPTAFYLCASSITSVPDTQYFGPGTRLTVL.